These 21 T cell receptor beta chains were sequenced from one sample in a study of shared clonotypes between healthy human individuals. Naivety among CD8 cells was defined by CD45RO negativity and positive CCR7 selection, thereby excluding terminally differentiated effector memory CD45RA+ cells. Measured with immunoSEQ multiplex PCR; TCRdb has only the in-frame clones, and not every one. The table lists approximately 1.9 million clones, around 93% of them singletons. The sample comprised naive CD8+ T cells from PBMCs. These TCRs come from a man aged 18 to 30 in good health. Some clones in this sample may be carry-over from other donors' samples.

The chain couples TRBV27 to TRBJ2-5, with 8 bases matching TRBD1. Germline CDR1 MNHEY, CDR2 SMNVEV (reference sequence). With 6 bases clipped from V and 5 bases from J, the junction kept 11 bases outside the gene matches. This CDR3 spans 15 amino acids. The CDR3 loop reads CASRAIGQGGETQYF. The CDR3 region has the DNA TGTGCCAGCAGGGCGATCGGACAGGGCGGCGAGACCCAGTACTTC.

The CDR3 loop reads CASSLRLDRGKSGNGYTF. The DNA of the CDR3 is TGCGCCAGCAGCTTACGATTGGACAGGGGGAAGTCTGGAAATGGCTACACCTTC. The J gene is TRBJ1-2, the V gene TRBV5-1; 10 nucleotides line up with TRBD1. Germline V CDR1 and CDR2: SGHRS, YFSETQ. Germline trimming cut 2 bases from V and 6 bases from J; bases unmatched to any gene: 16. The CDR3 covers 18 residues.

As to this clone: One base away lies a much larger clone, so this may be a sequencing read error. Other nucleotide sequences in the sample specify the same CDR3. The chain is built from TRBV9 and TRBJ2-7; 7 bases line up with TRBD1. Germline CDR1 is SGDLS and CDR2 is YYNGEE. This CDR3 is built from 14 residues. V lost 2 bases and J lost 0; bases outside the gene matches: 2. The CDR3 DNA sequence: TGTGCCAGCAGCGTGGGGGACAGCTCCTACGAGCAGTACTTC. It encodes CASSVGDSSYEQYF. Variable domain in full (rest from reference TRBV9 and TRBJ2-7): DSGVTQTPKHLITATGQRVTLRCSPRSGDLSVYWYQQSLDQGLQFLIQYYNGEERAKGNILERFSAQQFPDLHSELNLSSLELGDSALYFCASSVGDSSYEQYFGPGTRLTVT.

This clone has a single count. This same CDR3 is encoded by further DNA sequences in the sample. This rearrangement joins TRBV27 to TRBJ2-7; possibly TRBD1 for D (5 bases). V was shortened by 1 base and J by 1 base, with 8 bases between the two germline ends. This CDR3 region has 14 residues. The germline gives CDR1 MNHEY, CDR2 SMNVEV (reference sequence). CDR3 nucleotide sequence: TGTGCCAGCAGTTTATTTCAGGGTTCCTACGAGCAGTACTTC. Protein sequence: CASSLFQGSYEQYF.

The chain combines TRBV19 with TRBJ1-1, with D possibly TRBD1 on 5 matching bases. Trimming removed 7 bases at V and 5 bases at J, with 17 bases between. The CDR3 runs to 14 residues. Per germline, CDR1 LNHDA and CDR2 SQIVND (reference sequence). The CDR3 sequence: CASTPAGDGTEAFF. In nucleotides, the CDR3 is TGTGCCAGTACTCCTGCGGGGGATGGGACTGAAGCTTTCTTT.

This clone came up once. CDR3 DNA sequence: TGCGCCAGCAGCCAAGTGTCGGGGGGTGACACTGAAGCTTTCTTT. Protein: CASSQVSGGDTEAFF. This chain links TRBV4-3 with TRBJ1-1; tentative D call: TRBD1 (5 bases). CDR1 and CDR2 (germline): LGHNA, YSLEER. V was cut by 1 base and J by 3 bases, with 12 bases left in between. This CDR3 region has 15 residues.

The rearrangement uses TRBV7-9 and TRBJ2-7, with TRBD2 identical over 10 bases. There are 15 residues in the CDR3. Germline values: CDR1 SEHNR, CDR2 FQNEAQ (reference sequence). J lost 6 bases, V lost 2 bases, and 7 bases had no gene match. The CDR3 spells CASSLTLQREGEQYF. The CDR3 nucleotides are TGTGCCAGCAGCTTAACTCTACAGCGGGAGGGCGAGCAGTACTTC.

This CDR3 reads CAWSGGTSGPYEQYF. DNA for the CDR3: TGTGCCTGGAGTGGAGGGACTAGCGGACCCTACGAGCAGTACTTC. The J gene is TRBJ2-7, the V gene TRBV30, with 11 bases matching TRBD2. Losses at the gene ends were 1 base for V and 2 bases for J; bases not matched to a gene: 4. From germline, CDR1 is GTSNPN and CDR2 SVGIG (reference sequence). The CDR3 covers 15 residues.

This chain uses TRBV28 with TRBJ1-1, with D maybe TRBD1 (5 bases). Germline CDR1 MDHEN, CDR2 SYDVKM. The CDR3 covers 15 residues. Trimming cost V 5 bases and J 0 bases, with 13 bases left between them. In DNA form, the CDR3 reads TGTGCCAGCAGTCCTCACAAAGGGGTGAACACTGAAGCTTTCTTT. It codes for CASSPHKGVNTEAFF.

The V call is TRBV7-8, the J call TRBJ2-2, with a possible D match to TRBD1 (6 bases). The germline V gene encodes CDR1 SGHVS and CDR2 FQNEAQ. Between the trimmed V and J ends, which lost 5 bases and 6 bases, there was a span of 16 bases. This CDR3 has 15 residues. CDR3 nucleotides: TGTGCCAGCAGCCAATCAACAGGGAGCCCCGGGGAGCTGTTTTTT. As protein: CASSQSTGSPGELFF.

The rearrangement links TRBV19 to TRBJ2-7; a possible D gene is TRBD1 (5 bases). Germline CDR1 reads LNHDA; CDR2 reads SQIVND (reference sequence). The CDR3 loop spans 14 amino acids. Trimming took 5 bases from V and 3 from J, leaving 14 bases between them. The CDR3 sequence is CASSPDSYDYEQYF. CDR3 sequence (DNA): TGTGCCAGTAGTCCAGACAGCTATGACTACGAGCAGTACTTC.

The chain employs TRBV2 and TRBJ2-3; tentatively, D is TRBD1 or TRBD2 (5 bases each). Trimming took 5 bases from V and 0 from J, leaving 18 bases between them. The germline gives CDR1 SNHLY, CDR2 FYNNEI. The CDR3 is 17 residues long. The CDR3 region is CASSHYNRDGSTDTQYF. CDR3 nucleotides: TGTGCCAGCAGTCATTATAACCGGGACGGAAGCACAGATACGCAGTATTTT. The full variable domain, rest sourced from reference TRBV2 and TRBJ2-3, is EPEVTQTPSHQVTQMGQEVILRCVPISNHLYFYWYRQILGQKVEFLVSFYNNEISEKSEIFDDQFSVERPDGSNFTLKIRSTKLEDSAMYFCASSHYNRDGSTDTQYFGPGTRLTVL.

The V and J genes are TRBV27 and TRBJ2-2, with 8 positions matching TRBD2. The CDR3 is 15 residues long. The germline CDR1 and CDR2 sequences are MNHEY and SMNVEV (reference sequence). V lost 2 bases, J lost 8 bases, and 7 bases stayed unmatched. The CDR3 DNA is TGTGCCAGCAGTTTAATAGGACTAGCTCAAGGGGAGCTGTTTTTT. Translating it yields CASSLIGLAQGELFF.

Regarding this clone: This CDR3 is also generated by other DNA sequences in the sample. The CDR3 DNA follows: TGTGCCAGCAGCCCCGGACTAGCGGGCTCCTACGAGCAGTACTTC. This encodes CASSPGLAGSYEQYF. The gene calls are TRBV4-2 and TRBJ2-7, with 11 positions matching TRBD2. The V gene end was trimmed by 4 bases and the J gene end by 0 bases; junction bases not matched to a gene: 2. Germline V gives CDR1 LGHNA, CDR2 YNFKEQ. The CDR3 is made up of 15 amino acids.

The chain employs TRBV19 and TRBJ2-1; 7 bases are a match to TRBD2. CDR1 is LNHDA and CDR2 is SQIVND in the germline V gene (reference sequence). The ends lost 5 bases at V and 5 bases at J; junction bases unmatched: 9. The CDR3 extends over 15 amino acids. CDR3 bases: TGTGCCAGTAGTCTCCTTGCGGGAGATGACAATGAGCAGTTCTTC. Its protein product is CASSLLAGDDNEQFF.

The CDR3 DNA follows: TGCGCCAGCAGCCAAGGAAGGGGGACTGGGGTGGCTGGCTACACCTTC. Translated: CASSQGRGTGVAGYTF. This rearrangement joins TRBV4-3 to TRBJ1-2, with D perhaps matching TRBD1 (6 bases). Per the germline V gene, CDR1 is LGHNA and CDR2 is YSLEER. This CDR3 has 16 residues. Deletions cut 1 base from V and 7 bases from J, with 19 bases between.

CDR3 in DNA: TGCGCCAGCAGCCAAGTGGTTAAGGACAGGGGATCAGATACGCAGTATTTT. Encoded protein: CASSQVVKDRGSDTQYF. The chain employs TRBV4-1 and TRBJ2-3; 9 nucleotides line up with TRBD1. Germline assignment: CDR1 MGHRA and CDR2 YSYEKL. V dropped 1 base and J dropped 4; count of bases not matched to a gene: 9. The CDR3 loop spans 17 amino acids.

The V gene is TRBV30, the J gene TRBJ2-3; 8 bases match TRBD2. J was trimmed by 2 bases and V by 4 bases; bases with no gene match: 8. The CDR3 has 15 amino acids. Germline V gene lookup returns CDR1 GTSNPN and CDR2 SVGIG (reference sequence). The CDR3 region is CAWIPGLGFTDTQYF. The CDR3 nucleotides are TGTGCCTGGATACCGGGACTAGGATTCACAGATACGCAGTATTTT. The full variable domain, its missing parts supplied by reference TRBV30 and TRBJ2-3, is SQTIHQWPATLVQPVGSPLSLECTVEGTSNPNLYWYRQAAGRGLQLLFYSVGIGQISSEVPQNLSASRPQDRQFILSSKKLLLSDSGFYLCAWIPGLGFTDTQYFGPGTRLTVL.

V usage is TRBV7-7 and J usage is TRBJ2-5; a possible D gene is TRBD2 (6 bases). The CDR3 has 13 amino acids. The germline V and J ends were trimmed by 5 bases and 9 bases, with 16 bases remaining between them. CDR1 and CDR2 (germline): SSHAT, FNYEAQ (reference sequence). The CDR3 bases are TGTGCCAGCAGCCTTCGGGAGCACGGGGCCCAGTACTTC. Translated: CASSLREHGAQYF.

Regarding this clone: Other DNA sequences of this sample code for an identical CDR3. V usage is TRBV28 and J usage is TRBJ1-5; no clear D. This CDR3 has 13 residues. V was pared by 2 bases and J by 5 bases, with 7 bases between. In germline, CDR1 is MDHEN, CDR2 SYDVKM. For the CDR3, the DNA is TGTGCCAGCAGTTTAGGGCCTGATCAGCCCCAGCATTTT. It codes for CASSLGPDQPQHF.

The gene calls are TRBV6-1 and TRBJ2-7; D not certain. This CDR3 contains 11 residues. Trimming took 8 bases from V and 3 from J, leaving 8 bases between them. The germline V gene has CDR1 MNHNS and CDR2 SASEGT. CDR3 sequence: CASRFIYEQYF. The CDR3 DNA follows: TGTGCCAGCCGATTTATCTACGAGCAGTACTTC.